This T cell receptor beta chain was profiled in a study of cytomegalovirus exposure and HLA in healthy donors. General study results and limits: Reports credit the classifier with highly specific, highly sensitive diagnosis of cytomegalovirus status. A likely sequencing artifact accounted for one observed cluster of highly shared sequence variants. Most subjects had HLA-A and HLA-B alleles reportedly predicted accurately by TCR beta sequences.

A multiplex PCR was run with 60 Vbeta primers and 13 Jbeta primers. Generated by immunoSEQ multiplex PCR, the TCRdb table keeps only in-frame clones and is missing some. The data show over 95,000 clones, 76% seen once. In this sample, this clone turned up a few times. Its target is not known. The CDR3 consists of 13 residues. Trimming took off 1 base at V and 5 bases at J, with 7 bases between the two ends. Per the germline V gene, CDR1 is SGHNT and CDR2 is YYREEE (reference sequence). The TCR sequence derives from a woman aged 40-49 years in good health and CMV-seropositive. The chain links TRBV5-4 to TRBJ1-5; D is unclear. The sequencing sample was made of PBMCs. The CDR3 here is CASSLSRDQPQHF. CDR3 bases: TGTGCCAGCAGCTTGAGCCGCGATCAGCCCCAGCATTTT.